This T cell receptor beta chain was recovered during a study of T cells after posttransplantation cyclophosphamide. Overall study results and limits: Donor-recipient repertoire similarity was low at 1-2 months, rising over year one. TRB overlap between skin or GI tissue T cells and blood was limited.

Treatment was busulfan-fludarabine conditioning, a marrow graft, and cyclophosphamide on days +3 and +4. TCRdb's copy holds only in-frame clones and misses some; the assay was immunoSEQ multiplex PCR. The sample shows some 2,000 clones, over 75% of them seen only once. From germline, CDR1 is SEHNR and CDR2 FQNEAQ (reference sequence). The trim removed 0 bases at V and 8 bases at J, leaving 10 bases unmatched. This CDR3 is built from 17 residues. As concerns this clone: As yet, its antigen is unknown.

The chain recombines TRBV7-9 with TRBJ2-1; TRBD2 matches 10 bases. The sample consisted of CD8+ T cells sorted from blood, taken around 350 days after allogeneic stem cell transplant with posttransplant cyclophosphamide. This receptor was identified in a male patient aged 50 to 59 who received an allogeneic stem cell transplant from a related donor and was CMV-positive. Some T cells may be the graft donor's. The CDR3 is CASSLAAVAGGWDEQFF. Here the CDR3 DNA reads TGTGCCAGCAGCTTAGCGGCGGTAGCGGGGGGCTGGGATGAGCAGTTCTTC. The whole variable domain, filled in from reference TRBV7-9 and TRBJ2-1, reads DTGVSQNPRHKITKRGQNVTFRCDPISEHNRLYWYRQTLGQGPEFLTYFQNEAQLEKSRLLSDRFSAERPKGSFSTLEIQRTEQGDSAMYLCASSLAAVAGGWDEQFFGPGTRLTVL.